This T cell receptor (beta chain) is drawn from a study of control samples from healthy donors and cancer patients. The protocol was immunoSEQ multiplex PCR, while the TCRdb copy is restricted to in-frame clones and leaves out a portion. The data hold about 40,000 clones, with 70% to 90% observed a single time. This CDR3 comprises 14 residues. Germline V gene lookup returns CDR1 LNHDA and CDR2 SQIVND (reference sequence). Trimming shortened V by 3 bases and J by 0 bases, and 6 bases separated the two germline ends. This chain uses TRBV19 with TRBJ1-3; D remains ambiguous. The TCR was taken from a woman in her sixties with lung cancer. The source material was PBMCs. The CDR3 bases are TGTGCCAGTAGTATCCCACACTCTGGAAACACCATATATTTT. Its protein is CASSIPHSGNTIYF.